This T cell receptor beta chain appears in the sequencing data of a study of a mutant IDH1 vaccine in newly diagnosed glioma. This clone was counted many times. Its antigen remains unidentified. The method was immunoSEQ multiplex PCR; TCRdb's version includes in-frame clones alone and lacks a portion of them. The data contain 40,000 to 55,000 clones, around 80% of them singletons. Time point defined: week 5, during vaccination. Topical imiquimod accompanied each vaccine dose, which consisted of 300 ug of mutant IDH1 20-mer peptide. The V end lost 5 bases, the J end lost 1 base, and 18 bases lay between the germline ends. The CDR3 is 17 amino acids. Germline V lookup: CDR1 SGHTA, CDR2 FQGNSA.

The source was PBMCs, collected from a glioma patient whose treatment included an IDH1 peptide vaccine. The TCR originated in a middle-aged man with glioma. V is TRBV7-2 and J is TRBJ1-3, with D tentatively TRBD1 (6 bases). The CDR3 DNA sequence: TGTGCCAGCAGCCCATGGGACATCTCGAGGTCTGGAAACACCATATATTTT. This sequence encodes CASSPWDISRSGNTIYF.